Each of the 5 T cell receptor beta chains below was sequenced from the same sample in a study of cytomegalovirus exposure and HLA in healthy donors. Sequenced by immunoSEQ multiplex PCR; TCRdb stores in-frame clones only, minus some. The data hold approximately 80,000 clones, with 80% to 95% observed a single time. The sample consisted of PBMCs. These receptors originate from a woman in her 30s in good health and CMV-seronegative.

The V call is TRBV18, the J call TRBJ1-3; D unresolved. Germline V gene lookup returns CDR1 KGHSH and CDR2 LQKENI. Trimming removed 0 bases from V and 0 bases from J, with 9 bases in between. CDR3 length: 16 amino acids. This chain's CDR3 is CASSPPMLSSGNTIYF. CDR3 DNA sequence: TGTGCCAGCTCACCACCGATGCTGAGCTCTGGAAACACCATATATTTT.

V gene TRBV9 combines with J gene TRBJ1-3; D possibly corresponds to TRBD1 (5 bases). Trimming cost V 3 bases and J 0 bases, with 16 bases left between them. This CDR3 is 17 amino acids long. Germline loops: CDR1 SGDLS, CDR2 YYNGEE. CDR3 nucleotides: TGTGCCAGCAGCGCGAAGGCTCAGGGAAGCTCTGGAAACACCATATATTTT. Translated: CASSAKAQGSSGNTIYF.

The J gene is TRBJ1-5, the V gene TRBV28; TRBD1 aligns across 10 bases. The germline gives CDR1 MDHEN, CDR2 SYDVKM. CDR3 size: 16 residues. V trimming: 5 bases; J trimming: 9 bases; junction bases outside the gene matches: 13. The CDR3 reads CASSRGTGTGVSPQHF. The CDR3 nucleotides read TGTGCCAGCAGTCGGGGGACCGGGACAGGGGTCTCGCCCCAGCATTTT.

The genes are TRBV5-4 and TRBJ2-3, with D maybe TRBD2 (6 bases). Germline CDR1 is SGHNT and CDR2 is YYREEE (reference sequence). The CDR3 is 14 residues long. Trimming removed 4 bases at V and 8 bases at J, with 17 bases between. The CDR3 protein is CASSPETSIGTQYF. CDR3 coding DNA: TGTGCCAGCAGCCCGGAAACTAGCATCGGTACGCAGTATTTT.

This rearrangement joins TRBV6-4 to TRBJ2-3, with 7 nucleotides matching TRBD2. CDR3 length equals 15 residues. CDR1 MRHNA and CDR2 SNTAGT come from the germline V gene. V lost 0 bases, J lost 3 bases, and 3 bases stayed unmatched. CDR3: CASSDSASGTDTQYF. CDR3 DNA sequence: TGTGCCAGCAGTGACTCGGCTAGCGGAACAGATACGCAGTATTTT.